The 22 T cell receptor beta chains listed next were all sequenced from one sample in a study of CD8 T cells in ankylosing spondylitis. TCRdb reprocessed the 5' RACE reads via MiXCR and lists one record per CDR3 protein. Seen here are under 200,000 distinct CDR3 sequences, 10% to 15% observed once, and the top ten hold about 11%. The source material was blood, either unsorted or a sorted T cell fraction (not recorded which). These receptors were taken from a female donor with ankylosing spondylitis or in good health (not recorded which).

This clonotype has at least ten counts. V gene TRBV12-3 or TRBV12-4 combines with J gene TRBJ1-2; D might be TRBD1 (6 bases). Trimming stripped 1 base from V and 2 bases from J, with 8 bases between. The CDR3 is 14 residues long. CDR3 sequence: CASSLVGQNYGYTF. CDR3 sequence (DNA): TGTGCCAGCAGTTTAGTCGGACAGAACTATGGCTACACCTTC.

Of note for this clonotype: One end of the junction varies from germline; a read error may be responsible. The gene calls are TRBV20-1 and TRBJ2-5; 9 bases agree with TRBD2. CDR1 and CDR2 from the germline V gene are DFQATT and SNEGSKA (reference sequence). This CDR3 spans 19 amino acids. The CDR3 region is CCARSDRAHGLAFQETQYF. CDR3 nucleotide sequence: TGCTGTGCTAGATCCGACAGGGCACACGGACTAGCGTTCCAAGAGACCCAGTACTTC.

This clonotype showed up many times. This chain joins TRBV5-1 and TRBJ2-1; D remains ambiguous. The CDR3 is 13 residues long. Trimming left V 1 base short and J 4 bases short, with 6 bases between. The V gene's germline CDR1 is SGHRS and CDR2 YFSETQ. For the CDR3, the DNA is TGCGCCAGCAGCTTGATCGGATACAATGAGCAGTTCTTC. It encodes CASSLIGYNEQFF.

This clonotype was seen repeatedly, ten times or more. This sequence joins TRBV29-1 and TRBJ2-7; a weak D match, TRBD1 (5 bases). The germline CDR1 and CDR2 sequences are SQVTM and ANQGSEA. Trimming stripped 5 bases from V and 2 bases from J, with 7 bases between. The CDR3 covers 11 residues. CDR3 coding DNA: TGCAGCGTTCTCAGGGCCTACGAGCAGTACTTC. Its protein product is CSVLRAYEQYF.

This clonotype was seen ten or more times. This rearrangement joins TRBV12-3 or TRBV12-4 to TRBJ1-6; D remains unclear. V lost 4 bases to trimming and J lost 9 bases, with 13 bases between them. The CDR3 consists of 14 residues. CDR3 in amino acids: CASSSGIWGSPLHF. The DNA of the CDR3 is TGTGCCAGCAGTTCCGGGATCTGGGGTTCACCCCTCCACTTT.

In its sample, this clonotype was seen many times. The V gene is TRBV27, the J gene TRBJ1-3, with 7 bases fitting TRBD1. The trim removed 5 bases at V and 0 bases at J, leaving 4 bases unmatched. Per germline, CDR1 MNHEY and CDR2 SMNVEV (reference sequence). This CDR3 is 15 amino acids long. CDR3 DNA sequence: TGTGCCAGCAGTCCAGGGGGGTCCTCTGGAAACACCATATATTTT. Its protein is CASSPGGSSGNTIYF.

This clonotype was seen ten or more times. This chain uses TRBV6-6 with TRBJ2-5, with D tentatively TRBD1 (6 bases). CDR3 length: 13 amino acids. Trimming left V 6 bases short and J 5 bases short, with 13 bases between. The germline V gene encodes CDR1 MNHNY and CDR2 SVGAGI (reference sequence). CDR3 nucleotide sequence: TGTGCCAGCAGCTTACAGGGTCCCGAGACCCAGTACTTC. Residues: CASSLQGPETQYF.

This clonotype has just a few counts. The chain has TRBV7-3 and TRBJ2-5; D gene unclear. Between the trimmed V and J ends, which lost 4 bases and 5 bases, there was a span of 17 bases. Germline V gene data show CDR1 as SGHTA and CDR2 as FQGTGA. CDR3 length equals 15 residues. The DNA for the CDR3 is TGTGCCAGCAGCTCAACAGCTGGGGTGTTGGAGACCCAGTACTTC. This gives the protein CASSSTAGVLETQYF.

This clonotype appeared many times. The J gene is TRBJ2-1, the V gene TRBV12-5, with 12 bases lining up with TRBD2. The CDR3 runs 16 residues. V dropped 2 bases and J dropped 5; count of bases not matched to a gene: 4. Germline assignment: CDR1 LGHNT and CDR2 FRNRAP. CDR3 DNA sequence: TGTGCTAGTGGTTTGCTAGCGGGAGGGCCCCACAATGAGCAGTTCTTC. It specifies CASGLLAGGPHNEQFF.

This clonotype was observed a handful of times. The V gene is TRBV7-7, the J gene TRBJ2-2; no firm D call. V dropped 5 bases and J dropped 1 base, with 8 bases sitting between them. CDR1 is SSHAT and CDR2 is FNYEAQ in the germline V gene (reference sequence). This CDR3 region has 14 residues. This CDR3 is CASSPNRNTGELFF. DNA of the CDR3: TGTGCCAGCAGCCCCAACAGGAACACCGGGGAGCTGTTTTTT. Based on the CDR3 plus reference TRBV7-7 and TRBJ2-2, the full variable domain is GAGVSQSPRYKVTKRGQDVTLRCDPISSHATLYWYQQALGQGPEFLTYFNYEAQPDKSGLPSDRFSAERPEGSISTLTIQRTEQRDSAMYRCASSPNRNTGELFFGEGSRLTVL.

This clonotype was picked up many times. The rearrangement links TRBV27 to TRBJ1-6; D call uncertain. Trimming left V 6 bases short and J 5 bases short, with 11 bases between. Per germline, CDR1 MNHEY and CDR2 SMNVEV (reference sequence). CDR3 length: 14 residues. CDR3 sequence: CASSSISNNSPLHF. The CDR3 region has the DNA TGTGCCAGCAGCTCTATATCGAATAATTCACCCCTCCACTTT.

This clonotype was observed many times. This chain joins TRBV4-2 and TRBJ1-2; D not resolved. CDR3 length equals 19 residues. CDR1 LGHNA and CDR2 YNFKEQ come from the germline V gene. The V end lost 0 bases, the J end lost 1 base, and 21 bases lay between the germline ends. CDR3 DNA sequence: TGTGCCAGCAGCCAAGATCTTGGGTTTTCGGCTGACCTTAACTATGGCTACACCTTC. This sequence encodes CASSQDLGFSADLNYGYTF.

A word on this clonotype: This may be a read error, as it is one base from a much larger clone. The V call is TRBV4-3, the J call TRBJ2-3; D tentatively reads TRBD1 or TRBD2 (5 bases each). V lost 6 bases and J lost 3, with 22 bases in between. Germline CDR1 LGHNA, CDR2 YSLEER. The CDR3 covers 17 residues. The CDR3 DNA reads as TGCGCCAGCAGACAAAGAGGAGGTGGGGGTCAAACAGATACGCAGTATTTT. Translation gives CASRQRGGGGQTDTQYF.

This clonotype has at least ten counts. The chain carries TRBV28 and TRBJ2-1; D perhaps matches TRBD2 (5 bases). The CDR3 extends over 14 amino acids. V was trimmed by 8 bases and J by 0 bases, leaving 11 bases between them. Germline CDR1 MDHEN, CDR2 SYDVKM. In DNA form, the CDR3 reads TGTGCCAGCCGATTAGGGAGCTCCTACAATGAGCAGTTCTTC. This translates into CASRLGSSYNEQFF.

This clonotype was seen many times. The rearrangement joins TRBV12-3 or TRBV12-4 to TRBJ1-5; no firm D call. CDR3 length equals 15 residues. Trimming stripped 3 bases from V and 5 bases from J, with 14 bases between. CDR3 amino acids: CASSFSGVTDQPQHF. The CDR3 nucleotides are TGTGCCAGCAGTTTCTCCGGGGTCACCGATCAGCCCCAGCATTTT.

This clonotype was seen repeatedly, ten times or more. The chain recombines TRBV29-1 with TRBJ2-7, with no clear D. The CDR3 is made up of 12 amino acids. Germline V gives CDR1 SQVTM, CDR2 ANQGSEA. The V end lost 1 base, the J end lost 1 base, and 5 bases lay between the germline ends. This chain's CDR3 is CSVEGVSYEQYF. Written as DNA, the CDR3 is TGCAGCGTTGAAGGGGTATCCTACGAGCAGTACTTC.

This clonotype came up a few times. The chain links TRBV20-1 to TRBJ2-5; possibly TRBD2 for D (5 bases). The germline V gene encodes CDR1 DFQATT and CDR2 SNEGSKA (reference sequence). The CDR3 has 11 residues. Trimming pared 5 bases from V and 2 bases from J, leaving 6 bases between. CDR3 protein: CSARLQETQYF. DNA for the CDR3: TGCAGTGCTCGACTACAAGAGACCCAGTACTTC.

This chain uses TRBV20-1 with TRBJ1-4; 7 bases match TRBD1. The CDR3 loop spans 14 amino acids. From germline, CDR1 is DFQATT and CDR2 SNEGSKA (reference sequence). The CDR3, as DNA: TGCAGGAGGGGGCCACCTGCAACTAATGAAAAACTGTTTTTT. Protein product: CRRGPPATNEKLFF.

This clonotype was observed a few times. The chain joins TRBV6-1 to TRBJ1-1; possibly TRBD1 for D (5 bases). CDR3 length equals 13 residues. Germline CDR1 is MNHNS and CDR2 is SASEGT. V shed 4 bases and J shed 3 bases, with 9 bases lying between them. The CDR3 loop is CASSAREDTEAFF. CDR3 bases: TGTGCCAGCAGTGCCAGGGAGGACACTGAAGCTTTCTTT.

This clonotype was seen at least ten times. The chain combines TRBV12-3 or TRBV12-4 with TRBJ2-5; tentatively, D is TRBD1 or TRBD2 (5 bases each). The CDR3 runs to 14 residues. Trimming stripped 6 bases from V and 2 bases from J, with 13 bases between. CDR3 sequence: CASRWEGTQETQYF. The DNA of the CDR3 is TGTGCCAGCAGATGGGAAGGGACGCAAGAGACCCAGTACTTC.

The V call is TRBV12-3 or TRBV12-4, the J call TRBJ2-3, with TRBD2 identical over 14 bases. This CDR3 has 19 residues. Unmatched junction bases numbered 16, after V lost 10 bases and J lost 1 base. CDR3 residues: CAICRGLAGDGYGTDTQYF. Here the CDR3 DNA reads TGTGCCATCTGTAGGGGACTAGCGGGAGACGGTTATGGCACAGATACGCAGTATTTT.

This clonotype was seen at least ten times. This chain uses TRBV7-2 with TRBJ2-2; D may match TRBD1 or TRBD2 (5 bases each). Germline V gives CDR1 SGHTA, CDR2 FQGNSA. The CDR3 runs to 15 residues. V lost 1 base, J lost 5 bases, and 11 bases lay in between. In DNA form, the CDR3 reads TGTGCCAGCAGCTTAGGGGGGAGACGTACCGGGGAGCTGTTTTTT. This codes for CASSLGGRRTGELFF.